The clone carrying this T cell receptor (beta chain) is a singleton in its sample. Its specificity is unknown. The unexposed donors gave CD4+ T cells in 2011-2018, prior to COVID-19. After approximately 10 days of culture, CD4+ T cells were isolated. The length of the CDR3 is 15 residues. Germline V CDR1 and CDR2: MNHEY, SVGAGI. Germline trimming cut 7 bases from V and 2 bases from J; bases unmatched to any gene: 3. The repertoire was sequenced with immunoSEQ multiplex PCR; TCRdb's copy has only in-frame clones and lacks some. The sample has some 30,000 clones, about 80% seen once; the top ten hold over 15%. The sample comes from a study of CD4 T cells in relation to SARS-CoV-2 and coronaviruses.

Source material: CD4+ T cells from PBMCs, cultured in vitro. The rearrangement joins TRBV6-5 to TRBJ2-6; the match to TRBD1 covers 9 bases. This clonotype originated in a human donor in good health. CDR3 coding DNA: TGTGCCAGCACTACAGGGGGCGCTGGGGCCAACGTCCTGACTTTC. Amino acids: CASTTGGAGANVLTF.